Following are 20 T cell receptor beta chains from one sample sequenced in a study of shared clonotypes between healthy human individuals. Only in-frame clones appear in the TCRdb table, and some are missing; sequencing was by immunoSEQ multiplex PCR. The sample lists about a million clones; approximately 77% were seen once. Sequenced material: memory CD4+ T cells from PBMCs. The subset denotes: CD45RA-negative fraction. These receptors originate from a man aged 18 to 30 in good health. Some clones in this sample may be carry-over from other donors' samples.

This clone was seen a single time. This rearrangement joins TRBV20-1 to TRBJ2-1; no clear D gene. V was clipped by 4 bases and J by 10 bases, with 11 bases between them. The V gene's germline CDR1 is DFQATT and CDR2 SNEGSKA (reference sequence). The CDR3 is made up of 11 amino acids. The CDR3 loop reads CSATYLREQFF. The CDR3 bases are TGCAGTGCTACCTACCTCCGGGAGCAGTTCTTC.

This clone came up once. This chain uses TRBV25-1 with TRBJ2-3; D may be TRBD1 or TRBD2 (5 bases each). Trimming stripped 4 bases from V and 9 bases from J, with 11 bases between. This CDR3 has 12 residues. CDR1 and CDR2 from the germline V gene are MGHDK and SYGVNS. CDR3 nucleotide sequence: TGTGCCAGCAGTGGAGGGGCAGCCACGCAGTATTTT. The encoded protein is CASSGGAATQYF.

The chain uses TRBV5-1 and TRBJ1-1, with TRBD1 matching over 9 bases. V was pared by 0 bases and J by 2 bases, with 2 bases of the junction left unmatched. CDR3 length: 15 residues. Germline V gives CDR1 SGHRS, CDR2 YFSETQ. The DNA of the CDR3 is TGCGCCAGCAGCTTGGAGACAGGGGGTAACACTGAAGCTTTCTTT. Protein product: CASSLETGGNTEAFF.

The gene calls are TRBV27 and TRBJ1-2; D gene unclear. This CDR3 is 14 amino acids long. Germline V gives CDR1 MNHEY, CDR2 SMNVEV (reference sequence). V gave up 0 bases and J gave up 7 bases, with 12 bases separating them. In DNA, the CDR3 is TGTGCCAGCAGTTTATCTGTAGGGTTTGGTGGCTACACCTTC. This sequence encodes CASSLSVGFGGYTF.

The rearrangement uses TRBV5-4 and TRBJ2-7, with 9 bases identical to TRBD1. Losses at the gene ends were 2 bases for V and 5 bases for J; bases not matched to a gene: 2. Germline V gene data show CDR1 as SGHNT and CDR2 as YYREEE (reference sequence). The CDR3 contains 13 residues. The CDR3 spells CASSLTGGDEQYF. The CDR3, as DNA: TGTGCCAGCAGCTTAACAGGGGGCGACGAGCAGTACTTC.

The V and J genes are TRBV5-1 and TRBJ2-2, with D possibly TRBD1 on 6 matching bases. The CDR3 has 15 residues. Germline CDR1 is SGHRS and CDR2 is YFSETQ. V lost 6 bases, J lost 4 bases, and 16 bases lay in between. CDR3 residues: CASTVQAGATGELFF. The DNA for the CDR3 is TGCGCCAGCACAGTTCAGGCAGGGGCCACCGGGGAGCTGTTTTTT. The variable domain in full, completed from reference TRBV5-1 and TRBJ2-2, reads KAGVTQTPRYLIKTRGQQVTLSCSPISGHRSVSWYQQTPGQGLQFLFEYFSETQRNKGNFPGRFSGRQFSNSRSEMNVSTLELGDSALYLCASTVQAGATGELFFGEGSRLTVL.

This clone was found once. This rearrangement joins TRBV10-3 to TRBJ2-5, with 7 nucleotides matching TRBD2. V shed 8 bases, J shed 1 base, and the junction held 7 bases outside the gene matches. Germline V lookup: CDR1 ENHRY, CDR2 SYGVKD. The CDR3 is 14 residues long. CDR3 DNA sequence: TGTGCCATCGGAACGGGGGGATTCCAAGAGACCCAGTACTTC. Translating it yields CAIGTGGFQETQYF.

CDR3 DNA sequence: TGTGCCAGCCACAGATTGGCAGGGACCGGGGAGCTGTTTTTT. As protein: CASHRLAGTGELFF. J is TRBJ2-2 and V is TRBV6-1; tentatively, D is TRBD1 (5 bases). CDR1 and CDR2 (germline): MNHNS, SASEGT. V lost 8 bases and J lost 5, with 15 bases in between. The CDR3 contains 14 residues.

CDR3 in DNA: TGTGCCAGCTCACCAGGGGCTAGCGGTGAAGCTTTCTTT. It translates to CASSPGASGEAFF. The V call is TRBV18, the J call TRBJ1-1, with a weak D call TRBD1 (5 bases). The CDR3 runs to 13 residues. V shed 2 bases and J shed 7 bases, with 11 bases lying between them. Germline values: CDR1 KGHSH, CDR2 LQKENI.

This clone has only a few counts. V and J are TRBV23-1 and TRBJ2-5; 12 positions match TRBD2. TRBV23-1 is an ORF, and what it does is uncertain. The J segment lost 3 bases and the V segment lost 2 bases, leaving 7 bases of the junction unmatched. This CDR3 contains 17 residues. This chain's CDR3 is CASSQPQTSGGKETQYF. The CDR3 region has the DNA TGCGCCAGCAGTCAACCGCAGACTAGCGGGGGAAAAGAGACCCAGTACTTC.

J is TRBJ2-7 and V is TRBV18, with 7 bases aligning to TRBD2. The CDR3 sequence is 17 residues long. Germline loops: CDR1 KGHSH, CDR2 LQKENI. With 6 bases clipped from V and 3 bases from J, the junction kept 17 bases outside the gene matches. CDR3 region: CASSRREWWEGNYEQYF. The DNA of the CDR3 is TGTGCCAGCTCTCGGCGGGAATGGTGGGAGGGGAACTACGAGCAGTACTTC.

V and J are TRBV7-2 and TRBJ2-7; no clear D. CDR1 and CDR2 from the germline V gene are SGHTA and FQGNSA. V was clipped by 2 bases and J by 2 bases, with 13 bases between them. This CDR3 region has 15 residues. In nucleotides, the CDR3 is TGTGCCAGCAGCTTACGGCAGTCGCTTGCCTACGAGCAGTACTTC. Its translation: CASSLRQSLAYEQYF.

Regarding this clone: Other nucleotide sequences in the sample specify the same CDR3. This chain connects TRBV18 to TRBJ2-3; D gene unclear. The CDR3 loop spans 12 amino acids. V shed 0 bases and J shed 3 bases, with 1 base lying between them. CDR1 is KGHSH and CDR2 is LQKENI in the germline V gene. The CDR3 protein is CASSPPTDTQYF. CDR3 DNA: TGTGCCAGCTCACCACCAACAGATACGCAGTATTTT.

V and J are TRBV10-3 and TRBJ2-1, with a weak D call TRBD2 (5 bases). CDR3 length: 15 residues. CDR1 ENHRY and CDR2 SYGVKD come from the germline V gene. The ends were cut back, 6 bases at V and 0 bases at J, with 12 bases in the middle. The CDR3 reads CAIRLAGVSYNEQFF. The CDR3 bases are TGTGCCATCAGACTCGCGGGTGTCTCCTACAATGAGCAGTTCTTC.

In regard to this clone: Other DNA variants within this sample encode the same CDR3. The chain is built from TRBV28 and TRBJ2-3; D remains ambiguous. This CDR3 contains 11 residues. V lost 6 bases and J lost 4, with 5 bases in between. Per the germline V gene, CDR1 is MDHEN and CDR2 is SYDVKM. The CDR3: CASRGPDTQYF. The CDR3 bases are TGTGCCAGCAGGGGCCCAGATACGCAGTATTTT.

Concerning this clone: Other nucleotide sequences in the sample specify the same CDR3. CDR3 protein: CAISGGTYEQYF. CDR3 nucleotide sequence: TGTGCCATCAGTGGGGGAACCTACGAGCAGTACTTC. The chain employs TRBV10-3 and TRBJ2-7; D ambiguous. The CDR3 totals 12 residues. Germline V lookup: CDR1 ENHRY, CDR2 SYGVKD. Trimming stripped 4 bases from V and 2 bases from J, with 6 bases between.

The chain carries TRBV6-5 and TRBJ1-1, with D unresolved. V was trimmed by 0 bases and J by 8 bases, leaving 13 bases between them. Germline values: CDR1 MNHEY, CDR2 SVGAGI. CDR3 size: 14 residues. CDR3 sequence (DNA): TGTGCCAGCAGTTACTCGATTGTGTCGACCGAAGCTTTCTTT. Translating it yields CASSYSIVSTEAFF.

V is TRBV29-1 and J is TRBJ2-7, with D possibly matching TRBD2 (6 bases). The V gene's germline CDR1 is SQVTM and CDR2 ANQGSEA. V lost 4 bases and J 0 bases, leaving 13 bases between the germline ends. This CDR3 has 14 residues. The CDR3 spells CSVVLATSSYEQYF. CDR3 in DNA: TGCAGCGTTGTGTTAGCGACTAGCTCCTACGAGCAGTACTTC.

The CDR3 DNA reads TGCGCCAGCAGCCAAGGGGTCGGGCGGAGCTCCTACAATGAGCAGTTCTTC. As protein: CASSQGVGRSSYNEQFF. The chain joins TRBV4-3 to TRBJ2-1; no firm D call. In germline, CDR1 is LGHNA, CDR2 YSLEER. The CDR3 is made up of 17 amino acids. V dropped 1 base and J dropped 0 bases, with 13 bases sitting between them.

The sample holds a few counts of this clone. The chain joins TRBV11-1 to TRBJ1-1; D gene ambiguous. The CDR3 consists of 14 residues. Trimming stripped 10 bases from V and 11 bases from J, with 26 bases between. The germline CDR1 and CDR2 sequences are SGHAT and FQDESV (reference sequence). The CDR3 here is CATSLGTAQREAFF. The CDR3 bases are TGTGCCACCTCCTTGGGAACAGCACAAAGAGAGGCTTTCTTT. The full variable domain, its missing parts supplied by reference TRBV11-1 and TRBJ1-1, is EAEVAQSPRYKITEKSQAVAFWCDPISGHATLYWYRQILGQGPELLVQFQDESVVDDSQLPKDRFSAERLKGVDSTLKIQPAELGDSAMYLCATSLGTAQREAFFGQGTRLTVV.